A selection of T cell receptor beta chains follows, all from one sample in a study of T-cell reconstitution after alpha-beta-depleted transplantation in children. From the PCR reads, TCRdb called clonotypes with MiXCR, one entry per CDR3 protein. Of approximately 270,000 distinct CDR3 sequences in the sample, more than 9% were seen once. Material: PBMCs from the stem cell graft donor, obtained from the stem cell graft. Receptor source: a human donor who donated a stem cell graft to a child with SCID. The CDR3 runs from the conserved cysteine through the conserved F or W. D genes are given only for firm matches. Size tells how often a clone was seen (once, few, many) or the class of an expanded clone, and some rows leave it out.

TRBV10-3	few	NA	TRBJ2-7	CAAQGQRDEQYF	TGTGCCGCCCAAGGGCAAAGAGACGAGCAGTACTTC
TRBV7-9	many	TRBD1	TRBJ2-2	CASSPGTGTTGELFF	TGTGCCAGCAGCCCCGGGACAGGGACCACCGGGGAGCTGTTTTTT
TRBV6-5	many	NA	TRBJ1-1	CASRIQTEAFF	TGTGCCAGCAGGATACAGACTGAAGCTTTCTTT
TRBV24-1	NA	NA	TRBJ2-1	CATSEGSLTGGNEQFF	TGTGCCACCTCGGAGGGCAGCCTAACGGGTGGTAATGAGCAGTTCTTC
TRBV4-2	few	NA	TRBJ2-2	CASSQDPMHRVSNTGELFF	TGTGCCAGCAGCCAAGACCCAATGCACCGGGTATCGAACACCGGGGAGCTGTTTTTT
TRBV7-2	few	NA	TRBJ2-1	CASSLVGGYNEQFF	TGTGCCAGCAGCTTAGTAGGCGGATACAATGAGCAGTTCTTC
TRBV10-1	many	NA	TRBJ2-1	CASSELGSEQFF	TGCGCCAGCAGTGAGTTGGGTAGTGAGCAGTTCTTC
TRBV5-1	many	NA	TRBJ1-1	CASSWGVNTEAFF	TGCGCCAGCAGCTGGGGGGTAAACACTGAAGCTTTCTTT
TRBV12-3/TRBV12-4	few	NA	TRBJ1-4	CASSLTQGVLSEKLFF	TGTGCCAGCAGTTTGACCCAGGGTGTTCTAAGTGAAAAACTGTTTTTT
TRBV5-1	NA	NA	TRBJ2-7	CASRSFRASEQYF	TGCGCCAGCAGATCGTTCCGGGCGAGCGAGCAGTACTTC